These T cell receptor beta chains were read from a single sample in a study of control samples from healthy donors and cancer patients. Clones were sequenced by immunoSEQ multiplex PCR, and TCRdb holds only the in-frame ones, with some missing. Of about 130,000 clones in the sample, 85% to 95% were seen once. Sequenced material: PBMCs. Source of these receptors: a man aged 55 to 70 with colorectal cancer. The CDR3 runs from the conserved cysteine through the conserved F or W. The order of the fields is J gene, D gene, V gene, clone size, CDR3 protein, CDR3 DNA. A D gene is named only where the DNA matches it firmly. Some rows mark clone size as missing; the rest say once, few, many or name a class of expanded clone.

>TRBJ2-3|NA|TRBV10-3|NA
CAMLQAGTDTQYF
TGTGCTATGCTACAGGCTGGCACAGATACGCAGTATTTT
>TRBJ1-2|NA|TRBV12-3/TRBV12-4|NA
CASSLGPNYGYTF
TGTGCCAGCAGTTTAGGCCCGAACTATGGCTACACCTTC
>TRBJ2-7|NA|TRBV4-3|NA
CASSQDRWGTYEQYF
TGCGCCAGCAGCCAAGATAGGTGGGGAACCTACGAGCAGTACTTC
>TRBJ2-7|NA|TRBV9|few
CASSPVVGPSEQYF
TGTGCCAGCAGCCCCGTAGTGGGCCCCTCCGAGCAGTACTTC
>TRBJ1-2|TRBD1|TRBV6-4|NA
CASKTRDRVPLANYGYTF
TGTGCCAGCAAAACTAGGGACAGGGTCCCTTTAGCTAACTATGGCTACACCTTC
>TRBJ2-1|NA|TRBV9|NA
CASSVGLAGSSYNEQFF
TGTGCCAGCAGCGTAGGGCTAGCCGGGTCCTCATATAATGAGCAGTTCTTC
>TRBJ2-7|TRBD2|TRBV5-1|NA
CASSLGGTGAYEQYF
TGCGCCAGCTCCCTGGGGGGGACGGGAGCCTACGAGCAGTACTTC
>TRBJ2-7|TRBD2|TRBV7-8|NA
CASSSSSGGTYEQYF
TGTGCCAGCAGCTCATCTAGCGGGGGGACCTACGAGCAGTACTTC
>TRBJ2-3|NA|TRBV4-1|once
CASSQEVSTDTQYF
TGCGCCAGCAGCCAAGAGGTCTCCACAGATACGCAGTATTTT
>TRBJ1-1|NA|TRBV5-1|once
CASSLGPFGTNTEAFF
TGCGCCAGCAGCTTGGGACCTTTTGGGACGAACACTGAAGCTTTCTTT
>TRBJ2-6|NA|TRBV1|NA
CTSRSVCLCTSRTNVLTF
TGCACCAGCAGGTCGGTATGTTTGTGCACAAGTCGGACCAACGTCCTGACTTTC
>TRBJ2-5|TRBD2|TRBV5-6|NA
CASTGGPRFGGETQYF
TGTGCCAGCACGGGGGGACCCCGGTTTGGAGGGGAGACCCAGTACTTC
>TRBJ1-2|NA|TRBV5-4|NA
CASSWEGDYGYTF
TGTGCCAGCAGCTGGGAAGGGGACTATGGCTACACCTTC
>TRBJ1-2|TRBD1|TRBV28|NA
CASSTGQGAYYGYTF
TGTGCCAGCAGTACTGGACAGGGGGCGTACTATGGCTACACCTTC
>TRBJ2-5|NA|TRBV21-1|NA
CAAETQYF
TGTGCCGCGGAGACCCAGTACTTC
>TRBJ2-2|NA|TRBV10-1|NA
CASSQGGSNTGELFF
TGCGCCAGCAGCCAAGGGGGATCGAACACCGGGGAGCTGTTTTTT
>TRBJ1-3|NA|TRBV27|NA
CASRPSSGNTIYF
TGTGCCAGCAGGCCTAGCTCTGGAAACACCATATATTTT
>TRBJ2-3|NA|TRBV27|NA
CASSFLDTQYF
TGTGCCAGCAGTTTCTTAGATACGCAGTATTTT